This T cell receptor (beta chain) was identified during a study of blood T cell repertoires in COVID-19. Study background: PBMCs, B-cell-depleted T cells, or T cells were the source of the cDNA or gDNA that made up the material.

V lost 4 bases, J lost 6 bases, and 18 bases lay in between. Germline values: CDR1 SGHAT, CDR2 FQNNGV. CDR3 length: 15 amino acids. The protocol was immunoSEQ multiplex PCR, while the TCRdb copy is restricted to in-frame clones and leaves out a portion. This table holds over 200,000 clones, 65% to 85% found once. The V gene is TRBV11-2, the J gene TRBJ1-1; D gene uncertain. The sequence came from a woman in her 30s with COVID-19, enrolled during active disease. Material for sequencing was peripheral blood. The CDR3 region is CASSSFGPRPAEAFF. CDR3 nucleotide sequence: TGTGCCAGCAGCTCCTTTGGGCCCAGGCCCGCTGAAGCTTTCTTT.